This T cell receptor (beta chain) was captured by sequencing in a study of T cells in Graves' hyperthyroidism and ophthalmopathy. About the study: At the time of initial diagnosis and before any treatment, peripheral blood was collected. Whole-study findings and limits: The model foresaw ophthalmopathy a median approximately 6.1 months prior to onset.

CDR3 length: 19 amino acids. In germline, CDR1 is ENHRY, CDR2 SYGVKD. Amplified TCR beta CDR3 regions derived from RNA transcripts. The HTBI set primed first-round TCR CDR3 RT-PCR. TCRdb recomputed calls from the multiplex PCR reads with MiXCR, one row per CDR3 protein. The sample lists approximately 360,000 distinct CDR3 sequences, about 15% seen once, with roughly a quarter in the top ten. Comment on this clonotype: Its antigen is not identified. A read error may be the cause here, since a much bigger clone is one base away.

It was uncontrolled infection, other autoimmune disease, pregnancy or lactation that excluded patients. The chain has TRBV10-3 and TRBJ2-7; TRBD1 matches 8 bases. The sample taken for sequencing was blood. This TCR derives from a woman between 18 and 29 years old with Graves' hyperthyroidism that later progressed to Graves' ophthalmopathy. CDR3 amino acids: CAVSEYETGDLRSSYEQYF. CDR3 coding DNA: TGTGCCGTCAGTGAGTACGAGACAGGGGACCTCAGGAGCTCCTACGAGCAGTACTTC.